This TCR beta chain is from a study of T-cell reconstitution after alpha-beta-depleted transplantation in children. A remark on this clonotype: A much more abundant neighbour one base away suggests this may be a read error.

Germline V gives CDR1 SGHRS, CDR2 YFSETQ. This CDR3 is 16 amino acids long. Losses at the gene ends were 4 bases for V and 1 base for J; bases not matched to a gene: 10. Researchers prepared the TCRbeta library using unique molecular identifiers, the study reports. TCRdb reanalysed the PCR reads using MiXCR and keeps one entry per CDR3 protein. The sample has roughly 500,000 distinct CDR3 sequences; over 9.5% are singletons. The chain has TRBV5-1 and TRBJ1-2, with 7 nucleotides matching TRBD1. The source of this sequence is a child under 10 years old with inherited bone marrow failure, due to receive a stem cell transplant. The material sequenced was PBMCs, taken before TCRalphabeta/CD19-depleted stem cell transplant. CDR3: CASSPGDSRCNYGYTF. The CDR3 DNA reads TGCGCCAGCAGCCCAGGGGACAGCCGCTGTAACTATGGCTACACCTTC. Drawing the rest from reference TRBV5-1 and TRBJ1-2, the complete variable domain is KAGVTQTPRYLIKTRGQQVTLSCSPISGHRSVSWYQQTPGQGLQFLFEYFSETQRNKGNFPGRFSGRQFSNSRSEMNVSTLELGDSALYLCASSPGDSRCNYGYTFGSGTRLTVV.